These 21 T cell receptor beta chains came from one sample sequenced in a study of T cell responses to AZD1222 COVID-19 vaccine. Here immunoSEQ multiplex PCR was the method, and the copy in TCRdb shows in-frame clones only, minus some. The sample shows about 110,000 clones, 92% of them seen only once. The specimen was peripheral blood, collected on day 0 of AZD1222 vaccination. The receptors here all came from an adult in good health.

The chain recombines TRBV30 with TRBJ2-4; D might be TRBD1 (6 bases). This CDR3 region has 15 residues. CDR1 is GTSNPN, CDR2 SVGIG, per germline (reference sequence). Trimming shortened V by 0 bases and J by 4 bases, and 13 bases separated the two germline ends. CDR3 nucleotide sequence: TGTGCCTGGAGTGTAGGGGGAAGGGTGAAAAACATTCAGTACTTC. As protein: CAWSVGGRVKNIQYF.

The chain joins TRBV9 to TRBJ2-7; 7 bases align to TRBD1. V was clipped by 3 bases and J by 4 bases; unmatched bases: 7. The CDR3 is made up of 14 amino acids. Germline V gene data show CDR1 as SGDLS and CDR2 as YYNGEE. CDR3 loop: CASSEEDRSYEQYF. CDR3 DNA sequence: TGTGCCAGCAGCGAGGAGGACAGGAGTTACGAGCAGTACTTC.

CDR3 sequence (DNA): TGTGCCAGCAGCCAAAGCCCCAGCTCTGGAAACACCATATATTTT. Translated, it gives CASSQSPSSGNTIYF. This rearrangement joins TRBV4-2 to TRBJ1-3; D unresolved. V was trimmed by 2 bases and J by 0 bases, leaving 8 bases between them. Germline-derived CDR1 and CDR2 are LGHNA and YNFKEQ. The CDR3 covers 15 residues.

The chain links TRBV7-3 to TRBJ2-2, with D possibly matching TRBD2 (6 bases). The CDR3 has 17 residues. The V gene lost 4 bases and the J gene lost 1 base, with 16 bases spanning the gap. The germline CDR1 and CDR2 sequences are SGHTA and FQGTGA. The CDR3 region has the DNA TGTGCCAGCAGCTACCAACCAGGGACTTTGAACACCGGGGAGCTGTTTTTT. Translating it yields CASSYQPGTLNTGELFF.

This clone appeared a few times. The CDR3, as DNA: TGTGCCAGCAGCTCTCTAGCGGGAGGTCGGAGCGAGCAGTACTTC. Amino acids: CASSSLAGGRSEQYF. This chain links TRBV28 with TRBJ2-7; 11 nucleotides line up with TRBD2. The V and J ends lost 6 bases and 6 bases, in that order; junction bases with no gene match: 10. This CDR3 has 15 residues. Germline lookup yields CDR1 MDHEN and CDR2 SYDVKM.

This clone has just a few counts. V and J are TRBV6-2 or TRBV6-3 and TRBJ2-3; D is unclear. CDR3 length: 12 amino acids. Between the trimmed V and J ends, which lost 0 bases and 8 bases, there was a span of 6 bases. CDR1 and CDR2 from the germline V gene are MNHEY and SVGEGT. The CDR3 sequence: CASSYSTPTQYF. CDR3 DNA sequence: TGTGCCAGCAGTTACTCGACTCCTACGCAGTATTTT.

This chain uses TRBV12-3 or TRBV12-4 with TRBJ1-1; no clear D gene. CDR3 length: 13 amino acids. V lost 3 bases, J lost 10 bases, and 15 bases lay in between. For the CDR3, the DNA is TGTGCCAGCAGTTTCCCCGGGCTAGGAAGAGCTTTCTTT. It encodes CASSFPGLGRAFF.

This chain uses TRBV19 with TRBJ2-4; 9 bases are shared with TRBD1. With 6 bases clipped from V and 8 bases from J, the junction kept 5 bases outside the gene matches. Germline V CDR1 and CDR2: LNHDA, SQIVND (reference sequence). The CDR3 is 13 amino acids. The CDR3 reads CASRNRDRDIQYF. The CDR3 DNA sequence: TGTGCCAGTAGGAACAGGGACAGGGACATTCAGTACTTC.

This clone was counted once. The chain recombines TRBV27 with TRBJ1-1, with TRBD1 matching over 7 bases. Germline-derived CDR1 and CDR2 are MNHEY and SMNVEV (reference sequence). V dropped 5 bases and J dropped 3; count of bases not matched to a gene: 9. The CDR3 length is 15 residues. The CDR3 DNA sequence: TGTGCCAGCAGTCTTCTACCCACAGGGGACACTGAAGCTTTCTTT. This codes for CASSLLPTGDTEAFF.

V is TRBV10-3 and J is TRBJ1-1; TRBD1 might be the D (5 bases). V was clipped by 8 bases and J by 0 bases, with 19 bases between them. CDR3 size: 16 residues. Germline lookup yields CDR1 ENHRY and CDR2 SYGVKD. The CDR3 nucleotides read TGTGCCATCGGAGGGGTGGGAGGGGCGTTGAACACTGAAGCTTTCTTT. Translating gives CAIGGVGGALNTEAFF.

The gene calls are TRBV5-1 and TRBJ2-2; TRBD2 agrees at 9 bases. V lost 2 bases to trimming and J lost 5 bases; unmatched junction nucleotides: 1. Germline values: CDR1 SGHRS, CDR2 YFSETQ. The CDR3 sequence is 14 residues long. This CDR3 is CASSFSGSTGELFF. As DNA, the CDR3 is TGCGCCAGCAGCTTTAGCGGGAGTACCGGGGAGCTGTTTTTT.

CDR3: CAWSVWGVQETQYF. Here the CDR3 DNA reads TGTGCCTGGAGTGTATGGGGGGTCCAAGAGACCCAGTACTTC. The rearrangement links TRBV30 to TRBJ2-5; TRBD2 might be the D (6 bases). V lost 0 bases to trimming and J lost 1 base, with 9 bases between them. Germline values: CDR1 GTSNPN, CDR2 SVGIG (reference sequence). The CDR3 runs to 14 residues.

The CDR3 spells CAIRQGAPNTGELFF. CDR3 bases: TGTGCCATCAGGCAGGGGGCCCCGAACACCGGGGAGCTGTTTTTT. J is TRBJ2-2 and V is TRBV10-3; 8 positions match TRBD1. This CDR3 comprises 15 residues. The junction had 3 bases not matched to a gene; V was cut back by 6 bases and J by 0 bases. CDR1 is ENHRY and CDR2 is SYGVKD in the germline V gene.

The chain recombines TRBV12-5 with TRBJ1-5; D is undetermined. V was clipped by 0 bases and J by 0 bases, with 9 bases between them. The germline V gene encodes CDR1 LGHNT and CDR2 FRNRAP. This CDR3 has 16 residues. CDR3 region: CASGLVVGNSNQPQHF. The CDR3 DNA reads TGTGCTAGTGGTTTGGTTGTAGGGAATAGCAATCAGCCCCAGCATTTT.

For the CDR3, the DNA is TGTGCCAGCAGGGACGTAGGGGAAACTAACTATGGCTACACCTTC. It encodes CASRDVGETNYGYTF. J is TRBJ1-2 and V is TRBV7-3, with D perhaps TRBD1 (5 bases). The CDR3 length is 15 residues. Per the germline V gene, CDR1 is SGHTA and CDR2 is FQGTGA. V lost 6 bases to trimming and J lost 0 bases, with 14 bases between them.

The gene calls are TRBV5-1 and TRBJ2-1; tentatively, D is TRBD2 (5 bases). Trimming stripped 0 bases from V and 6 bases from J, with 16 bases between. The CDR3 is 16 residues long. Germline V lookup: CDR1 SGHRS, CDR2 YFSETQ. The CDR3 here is CASSLAMASYRNEQFF. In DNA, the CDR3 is TGCGCCAGCAGCTTGGCCATGGCTAGCTATCGCAATGAGCAGTTCTTC.

CDR3: CASSRSRNTEAFF. In DNA, the CDR3 is TGTGCCAGCAGCCGAAGTCGGAACACTGAAGCTTTCTTT. The chain uses TRBV7-8 and TRBJ1-1, with D unclear. CDR1 SGHVS and CDR2 FQNEAQ come from the germline V gene. V shed 5 bases and J shed 1 base, with 8 bases lying between them. The CDR3 spans 13 residues.

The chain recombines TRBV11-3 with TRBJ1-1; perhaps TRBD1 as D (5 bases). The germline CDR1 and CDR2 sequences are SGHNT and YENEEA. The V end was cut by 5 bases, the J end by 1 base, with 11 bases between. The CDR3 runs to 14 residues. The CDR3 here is CASSPQGPNTEAFF. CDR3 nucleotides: TGTGCCAGCAGCCCGCAGGGCCCGAACACTGAAGCTTTCTTT.

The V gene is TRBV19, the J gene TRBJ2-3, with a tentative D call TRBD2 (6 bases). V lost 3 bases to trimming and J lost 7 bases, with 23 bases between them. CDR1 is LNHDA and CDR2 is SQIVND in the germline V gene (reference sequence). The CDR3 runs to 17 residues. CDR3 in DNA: TGTGCCAGTAGTATGTCGGTCGGCGGGGCCAGCCCATATACGCAGTATTTT. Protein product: CASSMSVGGASPYTQYF.

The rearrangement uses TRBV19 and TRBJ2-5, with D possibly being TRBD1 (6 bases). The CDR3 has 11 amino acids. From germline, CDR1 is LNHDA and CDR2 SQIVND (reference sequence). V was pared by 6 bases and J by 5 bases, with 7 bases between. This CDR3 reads CASRRGETQYF. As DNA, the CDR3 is TGTGCCAGTAGGAGGGGGGAGACCCAGTACTTC.

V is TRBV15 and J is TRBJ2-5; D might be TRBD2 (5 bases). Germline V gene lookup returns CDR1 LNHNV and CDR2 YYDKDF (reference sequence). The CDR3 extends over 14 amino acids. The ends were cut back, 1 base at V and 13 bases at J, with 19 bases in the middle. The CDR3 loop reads CATSRASQVEGLYF. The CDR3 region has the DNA TGTGCCACCAGCAGAGCTTCCCAGGTCGAGGGATTGTACTTC.